These 27 T cell receptor beta chains came from one sample sequenced in a study of CD8 T cells in ankylosing spondylitis. Broader study findings: Ankylosing spondylitis blood seemed to carry a telltale TCR beta motif made of eight highly homologous variants.

TCRdb processed the 5' RACE reads anew with MiXCR; each CDR3 protein has one entry. The table has under 450,000 distinct CDR3 sequences, 15% to 20% seen once. Their target antigens are unknown. What was sequenced was blood, either unsorted or a sorted T cell fraction (not recorded which). The source is a male donor with ankylosing spondylitis.

The chain carries TRBV5-1 and TRBJ2-2; possible D gene TRBD2, 6 bases. The germline CDR1 and CDR2 sequences are SGHRS and YFSETQ. This CDR3 has 14 residues. V lost 6 bases to trimming and J lost 5 bases, with 14 bases between them. The CDR3 region is CASTPRDFTGELFF. As DNA, the CDR3 is TGCGCCAGCACCCCTAGGGACTTTACCGGGGAGCTGTTTTTT.

This chain links TRBV3-1 with TRBJ2-1, with TRBD2 matching over 10 bases. The CDR3 spans 16 residues. Germline loops: CDR1 LGHDT, CDR2 YNNKEL (reference sequence). The V segment lost 2 bases and the J segment 3 bases; nucleotides outside the gene matches: 4. The CDR3, as DNA: TGTGCCAGCAGCCAATACCTAGCGGGAGTCTACAATGAGCAGTTCTTC. Its protein product is CASSQYLAGVYNEQFF.

This clonotype was detected a few times. The chain carries TRBV7-3 and TRBJ2-3; no clear D gene. The CDR3 sequence is 17 residues long. Per the germline V gene, CDR1 is SGHTA and CDR2 is FQGTGA. V shed 0 bases and J shed 2 bases, with 15 bases lying between them. The CDR3 reads CASSLTGIVSTTDTQYF. In DNA, the CDR3 is TGTGCCAGCAGCTTAACTGGAATAGTCTCAACCACAGATACGCAGTATTTT.

The V and J genes are TRBV7-9 and TRBJ2-7; 12 positions agree with TRBD2. J lost 7 bases, V lost 4 bases, and 5 bases had no gene match. The length of the CDR3 is 14 residues. Germline V gene lookup returns CDR1 SEHNR and CDR2 FQNEAQ (reference sequence). This CDR3 reads CASSSSGGAREQYF. The DNA for the CDR3 is TGTGCCAGCAGCTCTAGCGGGGGGGCCCGGGAGCAGTACTTC.

This clonotype was picked up a small number of times. The chain is built from TRBV7-9 and TRBJ2-5; D possibly corresponds to TRBD2 (5 bases). The CDR3 sequence is 17 residues long. V was cut by 5 bases and J by 4 bases, with 23 bases left in between. The V gene's germline CDR1 is SEHNR and CDR2 FQNEAQ (reference sequence). The CDR3 DNA is TGTGCCAGCAGCCTTGGACTGACTACCTCGAAGGGAGAGACCCAGTACTTC. Protein product: CASSLGLTTSKGETQYF.

This clonotype showed up just a few times. The chain links TRBV30 to TRBJ2-5; D not certain. The V gene lost 0 bases and the J gene lost 5 bases, with 16 bases spanning the gap. The germline gives CDR1 GTSNPN, CDR2 SVGIG (reference sequence). CDR3 length equals 15 residues. This CDR3 is CAWSVPLVYRETQYF. The CDR3 region has the DNA TGTGCCTGGAGTGTACCGTTGGTATATCGGGAGACCCAGTACTTC.

This clonotype appeared a few times. The CDR3 DNA reads TGTGCCAGCGACCCCAGTACCCCCTATGGCTACACCTTC. This translates into CASDPSTPYGYTF. V gene TRBV2 combines with J gene TRBJ1-2; no clear D. Between the trimmed V and J ends, which lost 8 bases and 4 bases, there was a span of 14 bases. The CDR3 is 13 amino acids. The germline V gene has CDR1 SNHLY and CDR2 FYNNEI.

This chain uses TRBV10-3 with TRBJ2-7, with 7 bases lining up with TRBD1. Unmatched junction bases numbered 6, after V lost 2 bases and J lost 5 bases. Germline CDR1 ENHRY, CDR2 SYGVKD. This CDR3 spans 14 amino acids. CDR3 sequence: CAISEDRVVNEQYF. The CDR3 coding sequence is TGTGCCATCAGTGAGGACAGGGTGGTAAACGAGCAGTACTTC.

V is TRBV3-1 and J is TRBJ1-2, with D uncertain. This CDR3 is 15 amino acids long. The V end was cut by 0 bases, the J end by 0 bases, with 8 bases between. Germline loops: CDR1 LGHDT, CDR2 YNNKEL (reference sequence). CDR3 nucleotide sequence: TGTGCCAGCAGCCAAGAGGTGGATGCTAACTATGGCTACACCTTC. Translation gives CASSQEVDANYGYTF.

This clonotype has a handful of counts. The rearrangement uses TRBV4-1 and TRBJ2-1; tentatively, D is TRBD2 (6 bases). This CDR3 spans 17 amino acids. Germline values: CDR1 MGHRA, CDR2 YSYEKL. Deletions cut 0 bases from V and 4 bases from J, with 16 bases between. CDR3 nucleotide sequence: TGCGCCAGCAGCCAAGAGGGGCTAGCGTTGGGGTACAATGAGCAGTTCTTC. Translated, it gives CASSQEGLALGYNEQFF.

V usage is TRBV20-1 and J usage is TRBJ1-6; 7 positions agree with TRBD1. The V and J ends lost 0 bases and 6 bases, in that order; junction bases with no gene match: 5. In germline, CDR1 is DFQATT, CDR2 SNEGSKA (reference sequence). The CDR3 runs to 15 residues. CDR3 sequence (DNA): TGCAGTGCTAGAGATGTCCCAGGGGGTAATTCACCCCTCCACTTT. Protein sequence: CSARDVPGGNSPLHF.

This clonotype was seen repeatedly, ten times or more. The chain joins TRBV10-3 to TRBJ1-1; no definite D call. Between the trimmed V and J ends, which lost 3 bases and 1 base, there was a span of 12 bases. CDR1 and CDR2 (germline): ENHRY, SYGVKD. The CDR3 length is 15 residues. The CDR3 spells CAISEGGHPNTEAFF. In DNA form, the CDR3 reads TGTGCCATCAGTGAAGGTGGTCATCCGAACACTGAAGCTTTCTTT.

The chain carries TRBV12-3 or TRBV12-4 and TRBJ2-1, with 9 bases that match TRBD2. This CDR3 is built from 16 residues. The V and J ends lost 5 bases and 0 bases, in that order; junction bases with no gene match: 5. The chain's CDR3 is CASSRSSGGSYNEQFF. CDR3 in DNA: TGTGCCAGCAGTCGCAGTAGCGGGGGCTCCTACAATGAGCAGTTCTTC.

V usage is TRBV21-1 and J usage is TRBJ2-1. TRBV21-1 is termed a pseudogene. The CDR3 length is 17 residues. The CDR3 region has the DNA TGTGCCAGCAGCAACCGCCTACGGTGGCTGCTAAGTTCTGAGCAGTTCTTC. Protein sequence: CASSNRLRWLLSSEQFF.

In DNA, the CDR3 is TGTGCCAGCACCCTCCGGGGGTTTGCAACTAATGAAAAACTGTTTTTT. This encodes CASTLRGFATNEKLFF. This chain connects TRBV6-1 to TRBJ1-4, with D maybe TRBD1 (5 bases). Germline CDR1 MNHNS, CDR2 SASEGT. The V end was cut by 7 bases, the J end by 0 bases, with 15 bases between. The CDR3 contains 16 residues.

The chain couples TRBV9 to TRBJ2-5, with D maybe TRBD1 (5 bases). The CDR3 length is 15 residues. Germline-derived CDR1 and CDR2 are SGDLS and YYNGEE. V lost 0 bases to trimming and J lost 5 bases, with 14 bases between them. CDR3 nucleotides: TGTGCCAGCAGCGTAGAAGGGTGGGGCGGCGAGACCCAGTACTTC. Its translation: CASSVEGWGGETQYF. The full variable domain, in which reference TRBV9 and TRBJ2-5 provide the parts outside the CDR3, is DSGVTQTPKHLITATGQRVTLRCSPRSGDLSVYWYQQSLDQGLQFLIQYYNGEERAKGNILERFSAQQFPDLHSELNLSSLELGDSALYFCASSVEGWGGETQYFGPGTRLLVL.

V is TRBV12-3 or TRBV12-4 and J is TRBJ2-7; TRBD2 agrees at 7 bases. This CDR3 is 12 amino acids long. Germline trimming cut 6 bases from V and 6 bases from J; bases unmatched to any gene: 5. The CDR3 nucleotides are TGTGCCAGCAGATCTCCTAGCGGCGAGCAGTACTTC. It yields the protein CASRSPSGEQYF.

The chain carries TRBV2 and TRBJ1-4; 11 nucleotides match TRBD1. The CDR3 spans 14 residues. Per the germline V gene, CDR1 is SNHLY and CDR2 is FYNNEI. V shed 7 bases, J shed 7 bases, and the junction held 5 bases outside the gene matches. Here the CDR3 reads CASKSGTGGEKLFF. The CDR3 DNA follows: TGTGCCAGCAAATCCGGGACAGGGGGTGAAAAACTGTTTTTT. Looking up the rest from reference TRBV2 and TRBJ1-4 gives the full variable domain: EPEVTQTPSHQVTQMGQEVILRCVPISNHLYFYWYRQILGQKVEFLVSFYNNEISEKSEIFDDQFSVERPDGSNFTLKIRSTKLEDSAMYFCASKSGTGGEKLFFGSGTQLSVL.

This clonotype was detected only a few times. The chain joins TRBV7-2 to TRBJ1-2; 7 nucleotides line up with TRBD1. The CDR3 sequence is 15 residues long. Per germline, CDR1 SGHTA and CDR2 FQGNSA. V lost 3 bases, J lost 8 bases, and 12 bases stayed unmatched. The CDR3 nucleotides read TGTGCCAGCAGCTTGGGGACAGAAGGTATGGGAGGCTACACCTTC. It is translated as CASSLGTEGMGGYTF.

This clonotype showed up just a few times. This rearrangement joins TRBV15 to TRBJ2-7, with 9 nucleotides matching TRBD1. The CDR3 totals 15 residues. Germline-derived CDR1 and CDR2 are LNHNV and YYDKDF (reference sequence). With 2 bases clipped from V and 7 bases from J, the junction kept 9 bases outside the gene matches. CDR3: CATSRTGTGMGEQYF. CDR3 DNA: TGTGCCACCAGCAGAACCGGGACAGGGATGGGTGAGCAGTACTTC.

This clonotype was counted a few times. The chain carries TRBV6-1 and TRBJ1-1; 7 bases match TRBD1. Germline CDR1 reads MNHNS; CDR2 reads SASEGT. The CDR3 loop spans 14 amino acids. The J segment lost 0 bases and the V segment lost 6 bases, leaving 4 bases of the junction unmatched. The CDR3 DNA is TGTGCCAGCAGCAAGACAGGGATGAACACTGAAGCTTTCTTT. Its protein product is CASSKTGMNTEAFF.

This chain uses TRBV6-2 or TRBV6-3 with TRBJ2-2; D might be TRBD1 or TRBD2, each matching 6 bases. The CDR3 consists of 15 residues. V was pared by 10 bases and J by 2 bases, with 17 bases between. Germline V lookup: CDR1 MNHEY, CDR2 SVGEGT. The CDR3 bases are TGTGCCACCTCGCGCGGGACAAAAAACACCGGGGAGCTGTTTTTT. Its protein product is CATSRGTKNTGELFF.

This clonotype occurred a few times. The V call is TRBV25-1, the J call TRBJ1-6; maybe TRBD1 (6 bases). CDR1 MGHDK and CDR2 SYGVNS come from the germline V gene. Trimming took off 8 bases at V and 9 bases at J, with 17 bases between the two ends. The CDR3 loop spans 14 amino acids. The CDR3 DNA reads as TGTGCCAGCTTAAGACCAGGGGCCTCTTCACCCCTCCACTTT. It yields the protein CASLRPGASSPLHF.

This clonotype was observed a handful of times. This sequence joins TRBV12-3 or TRBV12-4 and TRBJ1-5; D gene unclear. The V gene lost 5 bases and the J gene lost 5 bases, with 10 bases spanning the gap. The CDR3 is 13 amino acids. CDR3 protein: CASSPAMDQPQHF. CDR3 DNA: TGTGCCAGCAGTCCGGCGATGGATCAGCCCCAGCATTTT.

The chain joins TRBV27 to TRBJ1-5; 7 nucleotides match TRBD1. With 4 bases clipped from V and 7 bases from J, the junction kept 10 bases outside the gene matches. The CDR3 covers 15 residues. The germline CDR1 and CDR2 sequences are MNHEY and SMNVEV (reference sequence). Written as DNA, the CDR3 is TGTGCCAGCAGTTCGGGACAGCTTCCCGGGCAGCCCCAGCATTTT. Translated, it gives CASSSGQLPGQPQHF.

This sequence joins TRBV6-1 and TRBJ2-1; D is unclear. There are 14 residues in the CDR3. Trimming shortened V by 4 bases and J by 6 bases, and 13 bases separated the two germline ends. Germline V gives CDR1 MNHNS, CDR2 SASEGT. CDR3 protein: CASSVHRSPNEQFF. DNA of the CDR3: TGTGCCAGCAGTGTTCACCGGTCCCCCAATGAGCAGTTCTTC.

This clonotype was seen only a few times. The chain employs TRBV4-2 and TRBJ1-1; D might be TRBD1 (5 bases). This CDR3 has 13 amino acids. In germline, CDR1 is LGHNA, CDR2 YNFKEQ. Trimming pared 6 bases from V and 10 bases from J, leaving 18 bases between. CDR3 sequence reads: CASRTYDGGGAFF. The CDR3 DNA follows: TGTGCCAGCAGGACCTATGATGGGGGGGGAGCTTTCTTT.